These 25 T cell receptor beta chains share one sample of origin, sequenced in a study of T cell repertoires in cytomegalovirus infection. These receptors lack a known antigen. TCRdb reprocessed the reads via MiXCR and lists one record per CDR3 protein. Of some 68,000 distinct CDR3 sequences detected, roughly 20% appear once; the ten largest clones hold roughly 80%. Sequenced: PBMCs, sequenced either directly or after in vitro stimulation (not recorded which). Receptors were obtained from a human donor in good health (CMV status not recorded). Some clones in this sample may be carry-over from other donors' samples.

There are a few counts of this clonotype. This chain connects TRBV14 to TRBJ1-6; no firm D call. CDR1 and CDR2 from the germline V gene are SGHDN and FVKESK. CDR3 length: 15 residues. Trimming cost V 0 bases and J 10 bases, with 13 bases left between them. The CDR3 region is CASSQDPPGRSPLHF. The DNA for the CDR3 is TGTGCCAGCAGCCAAGATCCCCCCGGACGGTCACCCCTCCACTTT.

Many counts were recorded for this clonotype. The chain has TRBV7-2 and TRBJ1-2, with no clear D. V shed 2 bases and J shed 4 bases, with 14 bases lying between them. CDR3 length equals 15 residues. CDR1 SGHTA and CDR2 FQGNSA come from the germline V gene. The CDR3 sequence: CASSLFIAPSYGYTF. The CDR3, as DNA: TGTGCCAGCAGCTTATTTATAGCCCCGAGCTATGGCTACACCTTC.

This clonotype was detected only a few times. The chain couples TRBV11-2 to TRBJ2-2; 13 nucleotides line up with TRBD2. The CDR3 is 18 amino acids. The V gene's germline CDR1 is SGHAT and CDR2 FQNNGV. The V segment lost 3 bases and the J segment 6 bases; nucleotides outside the gene matches: 10. The CDR3 reads CASSFGLAGVVGSGELFF. CDR3 DNA sequence: TGTGCCAGCAGCTTTGGACTAGCGGGAGTGGTAGGCTCCGGGGAGCTGTTTTTT.

The gene calls are TRBV19 and TRBJ2-1; D is unclear. The germline gives CDR1 LNHDA, CDR2 SQIVND (reference sequence). The CDR3 spans 17 residues. V was cut by 5 bases and J by 0 bases, with 17 bases left in between. The CDR3 sequence: CASSWVRTISSYNEQFF. Here the CDR3 DNA reads TGTGCCAGTAGTTGGGTTCGCACGATCAGCTCCTACAATGAGCAGTTCTTC.

Points on this clonotype: Being one base from a much bigger clone, this may be a read error. The chain couples TRBV7-3 to TRBJ2-6, with D possibly TRBD1 on 6 matching bases. The CDR3 spans 17 residues. The germline gives CDR1 SGHTA, CDR2 FQGTGA. CDR3 region: CASSATGFLSGANVLIF. In nucleotides, the CDR3 is TGTGCCAGCAGCGCTACAGGGTTCCTATCTGGGGCCAACGTCCTGATTTTC.

Many counts were recorded for this clonotype. The chain links TRBV28 to TRBJ2-4; 14 bases agree with TRBD2. This CDR3 is built from 20 residues. From germline, CDR1 is MDHEN and CDR2 SYDVKM. V was clipped by 7 bases and J by 1 base; unmatched bases: 15. In DNA form, the CDR3 reads TGTGCCAGCACCTCTACCCCGACTAGCGGGAGGGATGCGGCCAAAAACATTCAGTACTTC. It encodes CASTSTPTSGRDAAKNIQYF.

This clonotype was counted many times. V usage is TRBV12-3 or TRBV12-4 and J usage is TRBJ2-2, with D unclear. The CDR3 is 15 amino acids. V was pared by 5 bases and J by 5 bases, with 15 bases between. For the CDR3, the DNA is TGTGCCAGCAGTCTCATGGGGTTTGGTACCGGGGAGCTGTTTTTT. Protein product: CASSLMGFGTGELFF.

This chain joins TRBV6-1 and TRBJ2-7; D is possibly TRBD2 (6 bases). Looked up from germline, CDR1 is MNHNS and CDR2 is SASEGT. Between the trimmed V and J ends, which lost 1 base and 5 bases, there was a span of 12 bases. This CDR3 region has 14 residues. CDR3 protein: CASSEGVKRDEQYV. Here the CDR3 DNA reads TGTGCCAGCAGTGAAGGGGTCAAGCGGGACGAGCAGTACGTC.

This clonotype was seen repeatedly, ten times or more. V is TRBV7-2 and J is TRBJ2-7; perhaps TRBD2 as D (6 bases). CDR1 and CDR2 (germline): SGHTA, FQGNSA. The CDR3 consists of 15 residues. V was shortened by 0 bases and J by 0 bases, with 9 bases between the two germline ends. The CDR3 region is CASSLASGPSYEQYF. CDR3 in DNA: TGTGCCAGCAGCTTAGCTAGCGGCCCCTCCTACGAGCAGTACTTC.

In this sample, this clonotype turned up many times. The rearrangement links TRBV7-9 to TRBJ2-3; TRBD2 is a possible D gene (6 bases). The germline gives CDR1 SEHNR, CDR2 FQNEAQ (reference sequence). This CDR3 is built from 15 residues. V was cut by 6 bases and J by 6 bases, with 19 bases left in between. The chain's CDR3 is CASSSQAGGYDTQYF. CDR3 DNA: TGTGCCAGCAGTTCCCAAGCCGGGGGATATGATACGCAGTATTTT.

About this clonotype itself: The CDR3 does not end in the conserved phenylalanine or tryptophan, so this is likely a read error. The rearrangement uses TRBV10-3 and TRBJ2-1; 7 bases line up with TRBD2. Germline CDR1 is ENHRY and CDR2 is SYGVKD. Trimming removed 6 bases from V and 5 bases from J; junction bases left unmatched: 10. The CDR3 covers 15 residues. Written as DNA, the CDR3 is TGTGCCATCAGCATAAGACCAGCGGGAAACAATGAGCAGTTCCTC. This translates into CAISIRPAGNNEQFL.

This clonotype appeared many times. The chain employs TRBV7-2 and TRBJ2-7, with D possibly TRBD1 on 5 matching bases. The ends were cut back, 6 bases at V and 4 bases at J, with 16 bases in the middle. The CDR3 runs to 14 residues. Germline loops: CDR1 SGHTA, CDR2 FQGNSA. CDR3 loop: CASSSTVGGYEQYF. For the CDR3, the DNA is TGTGCCAGCAGTTCGACAGTTGGCGGATACGAGCAGTACTTC.

This clonotype was recorded at least ten times. The J gene is TRBJ2-3, the V gene TRBV7-2; perhaps TRBD2 as D (5 bases). This CDR3 is 15 amino acids long. CDR1 is SGHTA and CDR2 is FQGNSA in the germline V gene. V gave up 6 bases and J gave up 2 bases, with 15 bases separating them. The CDR3 here is CASRPPGLNTDTQYF. CDR3 DNA: TGTGCCAGCAGACCGCCGGGATTAAACACAGATACGCAGTATTTT.

V and J are TRBV19 and TRBJ2-6; D unclear. Germline V lookup: CDR1 LNHDA, CDR2 SQIVND (reference sequence). The V end lost 2 bases, the J end lost 2 bases, and 1 base lay between the germline ends. The CDR3 has 13 residues. CDR3: CASSITGANVLTF. For the CDR3, the DNA is TGTGCCAGTAGTATAACTGGGGCCAACGTCCTGACTTTC.

There are many counts of this clonotype. The V and J genes are TRBV7-2 and TRBJ2-3, with D unresolved. V gave up 4 bases and J gave up 1 base, with 12 bases separating them. CDR1 is SGHTA, CDR2 FQGNSA, per germline. The CDR3 is made up of 15 amino acids. CDR3 region: CASSYYQPGTDTQYF. The CDR3 region has the DNA TGTGCCAGCAGCTATTATCAACCCGGCACAGATACGCAGTATTTT.

The chain links TRBV24-1 to TRBJ1-5; no clear D. V was cut by 1 base and J by 1 base, with 7 bases left in between. Germline-derived CDR1 and CDR2 are KGHDR and SFDVKD. This CDR3 comprises 15 residues. CDR3 bases: TGTGCCACCAGTGATTTATCAGAGAGCAATCAGCCCCAGCATTTT. This codes for CATSDLSESNQPQHF.

The rearrangement joins TRBV12-3 or TRBV12-4 to TRBJ2-3; D gene ambiguous. The CDR3 contains 14 residues. V lost 6 bases, J lost 1 base, and 11 bases lay in between. The CDR3 nucleotides read TGTGCCAGCAGGTTGGAAGGCCGCACAGATACGCAGTATTTT. It translates to CASRLEGRTDTQYF.

The rearrangement joins TRBV10-3 to TRBJ2-2; D is unresolved. Trimming stripped 2 bases from V and 5 bases from J, with 3 bases between. This CDR3 is built from 12 residues. Germline CDR1 reads ENHRY; CDR2 reads SYGVKD. CDR3 DNA sequence: TGTGCCATCAGTGAGGGTACCGGGGAGCTGTTTTTT. This sequence encodes CAISEGTGELFF.

V gene TRBV12-3 or TRBV12-4 combines with J gene TRBJ1-2, with TRBD1 identical over 7 bases. CDR3 length: 16 amino acids. V lost 2 bases and J lost 4; bases outside the gene matches: 10. The CDR3 DNA is TGTGCCAGCAGTTTATCAGGCAGGGGGGGAACCTATGGCTACACCTTC. Its translation: CASSLSGRGGTYGYTF.

About this clonotype: Sequence at one end of the junction differs from germline and may be a read error. This chain joins TRBV5-3 and TRBJ1-1; TRBD1 is a possible D gene (5 bases). TRBV5-3 is sorted into the ORF group, with uncertain function. The CDR3 has 16 residues. As DNA, the CDR3 is TGTGCCAGCAGCTATCAGGGTTGGGGAAAGGACACTGAAGCTTTCTTT. As protein: CASSYQGWGKDTEAFF.

V gene TRBV19 combines with J gene TRBJ2-3, with 7 bases identical to TRBD2. With V trimmed by 6 bases and J by 3 bases, 15 bases remained unmatched. CDR3 length: 17 residues. CDR1 is LNHDA, CDR2 SQIVND, per germline (reference sequence). The CDR3 DNA reads as TGTGCCAGTAGCCCGGGAGGTGTGGAGCGGGATACAGATACGCAGTATTTT. This gives the protein CASSPGGVERDTDTQYF. The variable domain in full, completed from reference TRBV19 and TRBJ2-3, reads DGGITQSPKYLFRKEGQNVTLSCEQNLNHDAMYWYRQDPGQGLRLIYYSQIVNDFQKGDIAEGYSVSREKKESFPLTVTSAQKNPTAFYLCASSPGGVERDTDTQYFGPGTRLTVL.

This sequence joins TRBV7-8 and TRBJ2-6; 13 nucleotides match TRBD2. Trimming took 5 bases from V and 5 from J; bases not matched to a gene: 18. The CDR3 length is 21 residues. Looked up from germline, CDR1 is SGHVS and CDR2 is FQNEAQ. The CDR3 DNA is TGTGCCAGCAGCCCCTCCAGGGGACTAGCGGGAACGGGCGGTAGGGCCAACGTCCTGACTTTC. This gives the protein CASSPSRGLAGTGGRANVLTF.

The rearrangement joins TRBV5-6 to TRBJ2-5; 13 nucleotides line up with TRBD2. Germline V gene sequence: CDR1 SGHDT, CDR2 YYEEEE. The CDR3 totals 14 residues. With V trimmed by 7 bases and J by 5 bases, 5 bases remained unmatched. This chain's CDR3 is CASGTSGILETQYF. CDR3 sequence (DNA): TGTGCCAGCGGGACTAGCGGGATTTTGGAGACCCAGTACTTC.

The J gene is TRBJ1-1, the V gene TRBV28; tentatively, D is TRBD1 (6 bases). The germline V gene encodes CDR1 MDHEN and CDR2 SYDVKM. This CDR3 is 11 amino acids long. V lost 6 bases and J lost 7, with 9 bases in between. The CDR3 DNA reads as TGTGCCAGCAGCTACAGGGATGAAGCTTTCTTT. Protein product: CASSYRDEAFF.

The chain has TRBV4-2 and TRBJ2-7; 9 bases agree with TRBD2. Germline trimming cut 1 base from V and 3 bases from J; bases unmatched to any gene: 7. There are 16 residues in the CDR3. Germline CDR1 is LGHNA and CDR2 is YNFKEQ. Here the CDR3 DNA reads TGTGCCAGCAGCCAAGGATCCAGCGGGAGGCACTACGAGCAGTACTTC. This gives the protein CASSQGSSGRHYEQYF.